A selection of T cell receptor beta chains follows, all from one sample in a study of cytomegalovirus exposure and HLA in healthy donors. Repertoires were generated with immunoSEQ multiplex PCR, while TCRdb's copy carries only in-frame clones and drops some. The sample lists about 210,000 clones; 82% were seen once. The specimen sequenced was PBMCs. All receptors come from a man between 35 and 55 years old in good health and CMV-seropositive. Each CDR3 is given with its conserved first and last residue. The D gene is left open where the match is weak. Clone size is not always given. Where it is, it says once, few, many or a class for expanded clones.

D	V	size	J	CDR3	DNA
TRBD1	TRBV7-6	-	TRBJ2-2	CASSLEAGGKFSGELFF	TGTGCCAGCAGCTTAGAGGCAGGGGGCAAATTTTCCGGGGAGCTGTTTTTT
-	TRBV15	-	TRBJ1-2	CATSPPASESPNYGYTF	TGTGCCACCAGCCCGCCGGCGAGCGAATCCCCGAACTATGGCTACACCTTC
TRBD2	TRBV15	-	TRBJ2-3	CATRSGKPDTQYF	TGTGCCACCAGGAGCGGGAAGCCAGATACGCAGTATTTT
-	TRBV19	once	TRBJ1-1	CASSIQAPRNTEAFF	TGTGCCAGTAGTATTCAGGCGCCGAGGAACACTGAAGCTTTCTTT
-	TRBV7-9	-	TRBJ1-5	CASSPLGGDSQPQHF	TGTGCCAGCAGCCCCCTAGGCGGGGACTCTCAGCCCCAGCATTTT
TRBD2	TRBV7-3	-	TRBJ2-1	CASSSHSGSSYNEQFF	TGTGCCAGCAGCTCCCATAGCGGGAGCTCCTACAATGAGCAGTTCTTC
TRBD1	TRBV9	-	TRBJ1-5	CASSAGTGGQPQHF	TGTGCCAGCAGCGCAGGGACAGGGGGTCAGCCCCAGCATTTT
TRBD1	TRBV6-1	-	TRBJ2-7	CASSDEDRTSSYEQYF	TGTGCCAGCAGTGATGAGGACAGGACGAGCTCCTACGAGCAGTACTTC
TRBD2	TRBV7-9	-	TRBJ2-7	CASSFSGRSDEQYF	TGTGCCAGCAGCTTTAGCGGGAGATCAGACGAGCAGTACTTC
-	TRBV30	-	TRBJ2-7	CAWSVRGLGGYEQYF	TGTGCCTGGAGTGTACGGGGTCTGGGAGGCTACGAGCAGTACTTC
-	TRBV9	-	TRBJ1-2	CASSVVQNYGYTF	TGTGCCAGCAGCGTAGTCCAGAACTATGGCTACACCTTC
-	TRBV5-5	-	TRBJ2-2	CASSLEGAGYTGELFF	TGTGCCAGCAGCTTGGAAGGGGCAGGATACACCGGGGAGCTGTTTTTT
TRBD1	TRBV29-1	-	TRBJ1-4	CSVIQGNNEKLFF	TGCAGCGTGATACAGGGGAATAATGAAAAACTGTTTTTT
TRBD2	TRBV5-4	-	TRBJ2-1	CASSLDSGTHNEQFF	TGTGCCAGCAGCTTGGATAGCGGGACACACAATGAGCAGTTCTTC
-	TRBV4-1	-	TRBJ1-5	CASSQDEGSQPQHF	TGCGCCAGCAGCCAAGATGAGGGTAGTCAGCCCCAGCATTTT
-	TRBV19	few	TRBJ1-1	CASSIEGRGGMTEAFF	TGTGCCAGTAGTATAGAGGGCAGGGGTGGAATGACTGAAGCTTTCTTT
TRBD1	TRBV6-6	-	TRBJ1-2	CASAGQGYTF	TGTGCCAGCGCGGGACAGGGCTACACCTTC
-	TRBV15	-	TRBJ2-2	CATSRGGDGELFF	TGTGCCACCAGCAGAGGGGGAGACGGGGAGCTGTTTTTT
TRBD1	TRBV4-1	-	TRBJ2-7	CASRAGTGSYEQYF	TGCGCCAGCAGAGCCGGGACAGGGAGCTACGAGCAGTACTTC
-	TRBV7-9	-	TRBJ1-4	CASSSPAGAYNEKLFF	TGTGCCAGCAGCTCCCCCGCAGGGGCCTATAATGAAAAACTGTTTTTT
TRBD1	TRBV9	-	TRBJ1-4	CASSVAVGTVAEEKLFF	TGTGCCAGCAGCGTAGCTGTAGGGACAGTGGCCGAGGAAAAACTGTTTTTT